This T cell receptor (beta chain) was identified in a study of cytotoxic CD8 clonotypes in ibrutinib-treated CLL. Looking at the study overall: Response samples were drawn at a median of approximately 11 months of treatment, range 6 to 36.

Points from the study as a whole: Exceeding age-matched healthy donors, baseline clonality also tracked the counts of circulating CD8+ T cells.

Frozen PBMC stocks contributed 2 to 2.5 micrograms of genomic DNA to the TCR beta libraries. With respect to this clone: The antigen is not known. Additional DNA sequences in this sample encode the identical CDR3.

This table comes from immunoSEQ multiplex PCR, and its TCRdb copy is limited to in-frame clones, with some not included. Of around 300,000 clones listed, around four fifths are singletons. Sequenced material: PBMCs, taken before ibrutinib treatment. The receptor comes from a human donor with chronic lymphocytic leukemia.

The CDR3 sequence: CASSLSGTGKNGELFF. As DNA, the CDR3 is TGCGCCAGCAGCTTGTCCGGGACAGGGAAGAACGGGGAGCTGTTTTTT. The V call is TRBV5-1, the J call TRBJ2-2; 9 bases line up with TRBD1. The CDR3 is 16 residues long. From germline, CDR1 is SGHRS and CDR2 YFSETQ. V dropped 1 base and J dropped 7; count of bases not matched to a gene: 8.